This is a list of T cell receptor beta chains from one sample in a study of cytomegalovirus exposure and HLA in healthy donors. Generated by immunoSEQ multiplex PCR, the TCRdb table keeps only in-frame clones and is missing some. The sample has about 64,000 clones; over 70% are singletons. The sequencing input was PBMCs. The receptors stem from a male donor in good health and CMV-seropositive. Both conserved end residues are part of each CDR3. A D gene is named only where the DNA matches it firmly. Some rows mark clone size as missing; the rest say once, few, many or name a class of expanded clone.

CDR3 DNA: TGTGCCAGCAGCCAAGCACTAGCGGGGGGGCCCGTCACCGGGGAGCTGTTTTTT
CDR3 protein: CASSQALAGGPVTGELFF
J gene: TRBJ2-2
V gene: TRBV4-2
clone size: few
D gene: TRBD2

CDR3 DNA: TGTGCCAGCAGCGCCGGGACAGGGGGCAATCAGCCCCAGCATTTT
CDR3 protein: CASSAGTGGNQPQHF
J gene: TRBJ1-5
V gene: TRBV7-9
clone size: NA
D gene: TRBD1

CDR3 DNA: TGTGCCAGCAGCCGGGCGGGAGAGACCCAGTACTTC
CDR3 protein: CASSRAGETQYF
J gene: TRBJ2-5
V gene: TRBV27
clone size: NA
D gene: NA

CDR3 DNA: TGTGCCAGCATCGGACAGGGCTCCTACGAGCAGTACTTC
CDR3 protein: CASIGQGSYEQYF
J gene: TRBJ2-7
V gene: TRBV6-1
clone size: NA
D gene: TRBD1

CDR3 DNA: TGTGCCAGCTCACCGACCGGGGAACAGCCCCAGCATTTT
CDR3 protein: CASSPTGEQPQHF
J gene: TRBJ1-5
V gene: TRBV18
clone size: NA
D gene: NA

CDR3 DNA: TGTGCCAGTAGCACAATCAGGGCTACCGGGGCCAACGTCCTGACTTTC
CDR3 protein: CASSTIRATGANVLTF
J gene: TRBJ2-6
V gene: TRBV19
clone size: once
D gene: NA

CDR3 DNA: TGTGCCAGCAGCGCCGGGACTAGCGAGTACAATGAGCAGTTCTTC
CDR3 protein: CASSAGTSEYNEQFF
J gene: TRBJ2-1
V gene: TRBV7-9
clone size: NA
D gene: TRBD2

CDR3 DNA: TGTGCCAGCAGCTTGGGGGAGGAGAGTCAGCCCCAGCATTTT
CDR3 protein: CASSLGEESQPQHF
J gene: TRBJ1-5
V gene: TRBV5-4
clone size: NA
D gene: NA

CDR3 DNA: TGTGCCAGTAGTCCACAGGGGGGGACTGAAGCTTTCTTT
CDR3 protein: CASSPQGGTEAFF
J gene: TRBJ1-1
V gene: TRBV19
clone size: NA
D gene: TRBD1

CDR3 DNA: TGTGCCAGCAGCTCGACAGCACTCTCTGGAAACACCATATATTTT
CDR3 protein: CASSSTALSGNTIYF
J gene: TRBJ1-3
V gene: TRBV2
clone size: few
D gene: NA

CDR3 DNA: TGTTCCAGCAGCTTAGTATCCGGGGAGCTGTTTTTT
CDR3 protein: CSSSLVSGELFF
J gene: TRBJ2-2
V gene: TRBV7-9
clone size: once
D gene: NA

CDR3 DNA: TGTGCCAGCAGCCGCGGACAGAGAAACTATGGCTACACCTTC
CDR3 protein: CASSRGQRNYGYTF
J gene: TRBJ1-2
V gene: TRBV5-5
clone size: NA
D gene: NA

CDR3 DNA: TGTGCCAGCAGTTTCGGCCGCGCGGGGGGGATTTTCACCGGGGAGCTGTTTTTT
CDR3 protein: CASSFGRAGGIFTGELFF
J gene: TRBJ2-2
V gene: TRBV27
clone size: NA
D gene: TRBD2

CDR3 DNA: TGTGCCAGCAGCGTAGAGGGACAGAGCACCGGGGAGCTGTTTTTT
CDR3 protein: CASSVEGQSTGELFF
J gene: TRBJ2-2
V gene: TRBV9
clone size: few
D gene: TRBD1

CDR3 DNA: TGCGCCAGCAGCCCGCGAGGCACCGGGGAGCTGTTTTTT
CDR3 protein: CASSPRGTGELFF
J gene: TRBJ2-2
V gene: TRBV4-3
clone size: few
D gene: NA

CDR3 DNA: TGCGCCAGCAGCCAAAATGAGGGGAGACTAGCATTAGATACGCAGTATTTT
CDR3 protein: CASSQNEGRLALDTQYF
J gene: TRBJ2-3
V gene: TRBV4-3
clone size: NA
D gene: TRBD2

CDR3 DNA: TGTGCTGGTTTTCCCCCGGGACTTCATTTCACGGGGACCCAGTACTTC
CDR3 protein: CAGFPPGLHFTGTQYF
J gene: TRBJ2-5
V gene: TRBV12-5
clone size: NA
D gene: NA

CDR3 DNA: TGTGCCAGCAGTTTCTCCGGGAACAATCAGCCCCAGCATTTT
CDR3 protein: CASSFSGNNQPQHF
J gene: TRBJ1-5
V gene: TRBV6-5
clone size: NA
D gene: NA

CDR3 DNA: TGTGCCAGCAGCTCCCAGCCAGGTGCTAGCGGGGGAGATACGCAGTATTTT
CDR3 protein: CASSSQPGASGGDTQYF
J gene: TRBJ2-3
V gene: TRBV7-8
clone size: once
D gene: TRBD2

CDR3 DNA: TGTGCCAGCAGCCAAGATGGGCAGGGTGGAGTTTCTGGAAACACCATATATTTT
CDR3 protein: CASSQDGQGGVSGNTIYF
J gene: TRBJ1-3
V gene: TRBV4-2
clone size: NA
D gene: NA

CDR3 DNA: TGTGCCAGCCCCCCCGGGAAGTCTAATGAAAAACTGTTTTTT
CDR3 protein: CASPPGKSNEKLFF
J gene: TRBJ1-4
V gene: TRBV10-3
clone size: NA
D gene: NA

CDR3 DNA: TGTGCCAGCAGTTACCTGTCGAACACTGAAGCTTTCTTT
CDR3 protein: CASSYLSNTEAFF
J gene: TRBJ1-1
V gene: TRBV6-5
clone size: few
D gene: NA

CDR3 DNA: TGTGCCAGTAGTATCGACCGGGACATCCTGGGCCCCTCCTATGGCTACACCTTC
CDR3 protein: CASSIDRDILGPSYGYTF
J gene: TRBJ1-2
V gene: TRBV19
clone size: NA
D gene: NA

CDR3 DNA: TGTGCCAGCTCACGCCCCCGGGACAGACCCTACGAGCAGTACTTC
CDR3 protein: CASSRPRDRPYEQYF
J gene: TRBJ2-7
V gene: TRBV18
clone size: few
D gene: TRBD1

CDR3 DNA: TGCGCGAGCAACGGACAGGGGCGGTATGCTAACTATGGCTACACCTTC
CDR3 protein: CASNGQGRYANYGYTF
J gene: TRBJ1-2
V gene: TRBV4-3
clone size: NA
D gene: TRBD1

CDR3 DNA: TGTGCCAGCAGCTTGGCAGGGGCAGGGGAGCAGTTCTTC
CDR3 protein: CASSLAGAGEQFF
J gene: TRBJ2-1
V gene: TRBV7-9
clone size: NA
D gene: NA

CDR3 DNA: TGCAGCGTTGAAGATCGGAGACAGTCGAACGCAGATACGCAGTATTTT
CDR3 protein: CSVEDRRQSNADTQYF
J gene: TRBJ2-3
V gene: TRBV29-1
clone size: NA
D gene: NA

CDR3 DNA: TGTGCCAGCAGCTTAGAAGGGAAGGGGCTCGACTATGGCTACACCTTC
CDR3 protein: CASSLEGKGLDYGYTF
J gene: TRBJ1-2
V gene: TRBV11-2
clone size: NA
D gene: NA

CDR3 DNA: TGTGCCAGCAGCCTAGGGGACAGGGGGAACACTGAAGCTTTCTTT
CDR3 protein: CASSLGDRGNTEAFF
J gene: TRBJ1-1
V gene: TRBV7-9
clone size: NA
D gene: TRBD1

CDR3 DNA: TGTGCCAGCGGGACACACTCCTACGAGCAGTACTTC
CDR3 protein: CASGTHSYEQYF
J gene: TRBJ2-7
V gene: TRBV28
clone size: once
D gene: NA

CDR3 DNA: TGTGCCAGCAGCTTGGCCGGTGTCAGAACGGGGGAGGGCGGCTACACCTTC
CDR3 protein: CASSLAGVRTGEGGYTF
J gene: TRBJ1-2
V gene: TRBV5-6
clone size: NA
D gene: NA

CDR3 DNA: TGTGCCAGCAGCGAGGGGACAGCGTTTGTTGAGCAGTTCTTC
CDR3 protein: CASSEGTAFVEQFF
J gene: TRBJ2-1
V gene: TRBV9
clone size: NA
D gene: TRBD1

CDR3 DNA: TGTGCCAGCAGCTTTCGGCAGGGGGCTGGAGTTGTGAACACTGAAGCTTTCTTT
CDR3 protein: CASSFRQGAGVVNTEAFF
J gene: TRBJ1-1
V gene: TRBV7-9
clone size: NA
D gene: TRBD1

CDR3 DNA: TGTGCCAGCAGCTCCGGGACAGGGGGCGTTAGGCTTAATGAAAAACTGTTTTTT
CDR3 protein: CASSSGTGGVRLNEKLFF
J gene: TRBJ1-4
V gene: TRBV28
clone size: NA
D gene: TRBD1

CDR3 DNA: TGTGCCAGCAGTTTATTTAGCGGGAGTAGTGAGACCCAGTACTTC
CDR3 protein: CASSLFSGSSETQYF
J gene: TRBJ2-5
V gene: TRBV27
clone size: NA
D gene: TRBD2

CDR3 DNA: TGTGCCTTTAACAGGGGGGGCGACGAGCAGTACTTC
CDR3 protein: CAFNRGGDEQYF
J gene: TRBJ2-7
V gene: TRBV30
clone size: NA
D gene: NA

CDR3 DNA: TGTGCCAGCAGCTCCGGGACAGACAATCAGCCCCAGCATTTT
CDR3 protein: CASSSGTDNQPQHF
J gene: TRBJ1-5
V gene: TRBV7-9
clone size: few
D gene: TRBD1

CDR3 DNA: TGTGCCAGCAGCGAGGGACAGGGGGTCACTGAAGCTTTCTTT
CDR3 protein: CASSEGQGVTEAFF
J gene: TRBJ1-1
V gene: TRBV7-8
clone size: NA
D gene: TRBD1

CDR3 DNA: TGTGCCAGCAGTAGTGGGAGTTTTTCACAGAACGAGCAGTACTTC
CDR3 protein: CASSSGSFSQNEQYF
J gene: TRBJ2-7
V gene: TRBV6-5
clone size: NA
D gene: NA

CDR3 DNA: TGTGCCAGCAGCTTAGCCGGGACAGACCGCGGGGCAGATACGCAGTATTTT
CDR3 protein: CASSLAGTDRGADTQYF
J gene: TRBJ2-3
V gene: TRBV7-2
clone size: NA
D gene: NA

CDR3 DNA: TGCGCCAGCAGCTTTGGACAGCTTAGCTCCTACGAGCAGTACTTC
CDR3 protein: CASSFGQLSSYEQYF
J gene: TRBJ2-7
V gene: TRBV5-1
clone size: NA
D gene: NA

CDR3 DNA: TGTGCCATATCGGGGGGACTAGCCGTACAAGAGACCCAGTACTTC
CDR3 protein: CAISGGLAVQETQYF
J gene: TRBJ2-5
V gene: TRBV7-3
clone size: NA
D gene: TRBD2

CDR3 DNA: TGTGCCAGCAGCCCTATGCCAGGGGATAATGAAAAACTGTTTTTT
CDR3 protein: CASSPMPGDNEKLFF
J gene: TRBJ1-4
V gene: TRBV5-8
clone size: NA
D gene: NA

CDR3 DNA: TGTGCCAGCAGCGCCAGTGGGGGGGGGCCCGATACGCAGTATTTT
CDR3 protein: CASSASGGGPDTQYF
J gene: TRBJ2-3
V gene: TRBV9
clone size: NA
D gene: NA

CDR3 DNA: TGTGCCAGCAGTGTCGGTCGAGCAGATACGCAGTATTTT
CDR3 protein: CASSVGRADTQYF
J gene: TRBJ2-3
V gene: TRBV6-4
clone size: NA
D gene: NA

CDR3 DNA: TGCGCCAGCAGCCAAGGCGAAGGAGCGGGGGGGGCTGGTGAGCAGTTCTTC
CDR3 protein: CASSQGEGAGGAGEQFF
J gene: TRBJ2-1
V gene: TRBV4-3
clone size: NA
D gene: TRBD2